This T cell receptor beta chain was obtained from a study of shared clonotypes between healthy human individuals (dated by TCRdb to 2018 to 2021). In terms of the full investigation: The cohort included a few men and a couple of women between 18 and 49 years of age. For each donor, CD4 naive and CD4 memory were each run on three plates, CD8 naive on two plates, and CD8 memory on one plate. Each donor's leukapheresis produced roughly between roughly 0.85 and 9.5 billion PBMCs. To increase sequencing depth and limit assay-specific biases, different laboratories used diverse techniques to prepare libraries and sequence TCR repertoires. The study deeply sequenced blood TCR repertoires of five healthy adults to estimate repertoire size and the extent of clonotype sharing between individuals.

To note about this clone: Its recognized antigen is unknown. Base quality data are lacking; no much larger clone is found one base away. This CDR3 is also generated by other DNA sequences in the sample.

Using the deep immunoSEQ assay, multiplex PCR amplified TCR CDR3 regions from genomic DNA. Extracted genomic DNA from each cell subset was distributed evenly across all wells of several immunoSEQ 96-well plates, and each plate was treated as a replicate. Each replicate PCR for sorted subsets received around 210 ng genomic DNA, equal to about 30,000 T cell genomes. Purified libraries were measured with a Qubit 3.0 fluorometer, size-checked on a Bioanalyzer 2100, and measured again with the KAPA Library Quantification kit. Each immunoSEQ 96-well plate was sequenced on its own single-read 150-cycle Illumina NextSeq 550 flow cell. On the study's bioinformatics: Because the immunoSEQ output included only junctional sequences and no quality scores, the filtering could not be the same as the filtering used for full-length reads. Sequences were annotated with PyIR, a Python wrapper for IgBLAST v1.9, using IMGT germline references to assign V/J genes and CDR3. Reads were filtered out if the reads had weak V/J assignments (E-value above 1e-6), no CDR3, stop codons, out-of-frame junctions, or ambiguous translated residues. A V3J clonotype was defined by an identical inferred V gene, J gene, and CDR3 amino acid sequence. The percentage overlap between two repertoires was calculated by dividing the number of shared unique clonotypes by the size of the smaller repertoire. Three approaches were used to assess repertoire richness: RTK rarefaction, the Chao1 estimator, and Recon v2.1 estimates of unobserved clonotypes. Generation probabilities were computed with OLGA for all TCRbeta clonotypes obtained by the gDNA method from a handful of donors. TCRdb re-hosts the immuneACCESS table, in-frame sequences only. Its copies lack some clones; in the studies checked, an unresolved V gene accounts for under half of them, and the cause for the rest is not known. V, J and clone size are taken as reported in that table, and D and trimming were inferred from the DNA itself. Counted in this sample were a few million clones; about 92% of them appeared once. The top ten hold around 0.14% of the sample.

Overall study outcomes, separate from this receptor: Pairwise subsampling indicated that sequencing depth was expected to affect the degree of clonotype sharing among donors. The genetic and exposure-history diversity represented was limited by the small number of donors. Naive subsets generally had larger estimated clonotype richness than memory subsets. Incomplete sequencing was indicated by rarefaction of sorted-subset datasets, despite the large sequencing depth. Compared with non-shared clonotypes, clonotypes shared by all four sorted-subset donors had higher generation probabilities. Sharing across four donors was observed for around 5% of naive CD4, 3.5% of naive CD8, over 2% of memory CD4, and over 0.3% of memory CD8 clonotypes. Only blood was sampled, and tissue TCR repertoires likely differ from those in blood.

Trimming leaves V shorter by 4 bases and J shorter by 6 bases, with the junction holding 5 bases beyond the gene matches. The germline V gene sets CDR1 to SGHRS and CDR2 to YFSETQ. The CDR3 runs 14 amino acids, cysteine and phenylalanine included. Only the CDR3 portion is preserved as DNA: 42 bases, with reading frame beginning at the first base. Donors were healthy HIV-negative adults with no recently reported acute infections or vaccinations. Only Caucasian adults living in Nashville, Tennessee, USA were represented among the donors. Magnetic negative selection was used to enrich CD4+ T cells, after which naive cells were positively selected on CD45RA and the negative fraction became the memory subset. After blood collection by leukapheresis, PBMCs were isolated using Ficoll-Histopaque density gradient centrifugation and then cryopreserved in the vapor phase of liquid nitrogen. Analytical flow cytometry was used to check the purity and quantity of each magnetically sorted T cell population. Genomic DNA was isolated from each sorted fraction and quantified by UV absorbance on a Nanodrop 2000c.

The chain is assembled from TRBV5-1 and TRBJ1-5, and 9 junction bases match TRBD1. The receptor's source is a man in his late teens or twenties in good health. Sequenced: naive CD4+ T cells sorted from blood. In light of the paper, this sample's cell subset or site label describes: CD45RA+ positively selected. The base sequence is TGCGCCAGCAGCCCGGGACAGGGCGGTCAGCCCCAGCATTTT. It translates to CASSPGQGGQPQHF.